These T cell receptor beta chains were read from a single sample in a study of blood T cell repertoires in COVID-19. Clones were sequenced by immunoSEQ multiplex PCR, and TCRdb holds only the in-frame ones, with some missing. The sample consists of 95,000 to 150,000 clones, roughly 83% of them appearing once. The sequenced material came from peripheral blood. Every receptor here comes from a man between 40 and 49 years old with active or convalescent COVID-19. Each CDR3 is given with its conserved first and last residue. A D gene is named only where the DNA matches it firmly. Clone size is given for some rows only: seen once, a few or many times, or a class if the clone is expanded.

TRBV11-1	TRBJ1-2	-	-	CASSLGTVYGGYTF	TGTGCCAGCAGCTTAGGTACAGTTTATGGAGGCTACACCTTC
TRBV6-5	TRBJ2-5	TRBD1	-	CASRVQGKVETQYF	TGTGCCAGCAGAGTACAGGGGAAGGTAGAGACCCAGTACTTC
TRBV21-1	TRBJ1-3	-	-	CASSKEGGRGPGNTIYF	TGTGCCAGCAGCAAAGAGGGGGGCAGGGGGCCTGGAAACACCATATATTTT
TRBV14	TRBJ1-2	-	-	CASTRQSNYGYTF	TGTGCCAGCACCAGACAGTCCAACTATGGCTACACCTTC
TRBV6-5	TRBJ1-5	TRBD1	-	CASSLTGGPNQPQHF	TGTGCCAGCAGCCTGACAGGGGGGCCCAATCAGCCCCAGCATTTT
TRBV6-6	TRBJ2-5	TRBD2	-	CASSLAEGETQYF	TGTGCCAGCAGTCTAGCGGAGGGTGAGACCCAGTACTTC
TRBV27	TRBJ1-1	-	-	CASSRLGQSGRAFF	TGTGCCAGCAGTCGACTCGGACAGTCAGGGAGAGCTTTCTTT
TRBV29-1	TRBJ1-2	TRBD1	-	CSVVNPDRVPFYTF	TGCAGCGTCGTAAATCCGGACAGGGTACCTTTCTACACCTTC
TRBV6-5	TRBJ2-7	TRBD2	once	CASRRTSGIYEQYF	TGTGCCAGCAGAAGGACTAGCGGGATTTACGAGCAGTACTTC
TRBV4-3	TRBJ1-2	TRBD1	-	CASSHWDRVNYGYTF	TGCGCCAGCAGCCATTGGGACAGGGTAAACTATGGCTACACCTTC
TRBV27	TRBJ2-7	TRBD1	-	CASRRKQGTYEQYF	TGTGCCAGCCGACGCAAACAGGGGACCTACGAGCAGTACTTC
TRBV9	TRBJ1-1	-	many	CASSAAKLRDTNTEAFF	TGTGCCAGCAGCGCGGCGAAACTCCGGGACACGAACACTGAAGCTTTCTTT
TRBV27	TRBJ1-4	TRBD1	-	CASKDRDRVGKLFF	TGTGCCAGTAAAGACCGGGACAGGGTGGGAAAACTGTTTTTT
TRBV9	TRBJ2-1	TRBD2	-	CASSGGTSGVNEQFF	TGTGCCAGCAGCGGGGGGACTAGCGGGGTCAATGAGCAGTTCTTC
TRBV27	TRBJ1-1	-	many	CASDPGRGLGTEAFF	TGTGCCAGTGATCCCGGGCGAGGGCTGGGCACTGAAGCTTTCTTT
TRBV5-1	TRBJ2-4	-	few	CASSLEDSKNIQYF	TGCGCCAGCAGCTTGGAGGACAGCAAAAACATTCAGTACTTC
TRBV6-5	TRBJ2-3	-	-	CASSYSTPTDTQYF	TGTGCCAGCAGTTACTCGACACCCACAGATACGCAGTATTTT
TRBV5-6	TRBJ2-3	-	-	CASRRDSGLKDTQYF	TGTGCCAGCCGAAGGGACTCGGGGTTGAAAGATACGCAGTATTTT
TRBV10-3	TRBJ2-5	-	-	CAISESMSGGTQYF	TGTGCCATCAGTGAGTCGATGAGCGGTGGGACCCAGTACTTC
TRBV28	TRBJ2-6	-	-	CATRVAKAGANVLTF	TGTGCCACCCGGGTAGCTAAAGCTGGGGCCAACGTCCTGACTTTC
TRBV28	TRBJ1-5	TRBD1	-	CASRGESGQGALSNQPQHF	TGTGCCAGCAGGGGAGAATCGGGACAGGGGGCGTTGAGCAATCAGCCCCAGCATTTT
TRBV7-3	TRBJ2-6	-	-	CASSLSGGANVLTF	TGTGCCAGCAGCTTGTCCGGGGGGGCCAACGTCCTGACTTTC
TRBV20-1	TRBJ2-7	-	few	CSARRVEQYF	TGCAGTGCTAGGAGGGTTGAGCAGTACTTC